This T cell receptor (beta chain) emerged from a study of control samples from healthy donors and cancer patients. This clone was recorded a few times. TCRdb keeps only in-frame clones here, not all; method: immunoSEQ multiplex PCR. This table holds 60,000 to 75,000 clones, 75% to 85% found once. The CDR3 extends over 15 amino acids. Trimming removed 6 bases from V and 1 base from J, with 15 bases in between. CDR1 and CDR2 from the germline V gene are MDHEN and SYDVKM. The receptor's source is a man aged 40-49 years in good health. The sample consisted of blood. The chain couples TRBV28 to TRBJ1-1, with D possibly being TRBD1 (5 bases). The CDR3 nucleotides are TGTGCCAGCAGCTGGGACCTGGGGTGGAACACTGAAGCTTTCTTT. Residues: CASSWDLGWNTEAFF.